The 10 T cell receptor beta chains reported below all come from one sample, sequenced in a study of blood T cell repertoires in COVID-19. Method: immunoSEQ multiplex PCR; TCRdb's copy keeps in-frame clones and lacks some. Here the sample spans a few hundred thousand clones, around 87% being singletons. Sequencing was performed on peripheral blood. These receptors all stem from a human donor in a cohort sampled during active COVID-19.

CDR3 sequence reads: CSASERRVTYEQYF. The DNA for the CDR3 is TGCAGTGCTAGTGAACGGCGGGTAACCTACGAGCAGTACTTC. The V gene is TRBV20-1, the J gene TRBJ2-7, with a possible D match to TRBD2 (5 bases). V shed 3 bases and J shed 2 bases, with 14 bases lying between them. Germline V gene sequence: CDR1 DFQATT, CDR2 SNEGSKA (reference sequence). The CDR3 is 14 amino acids.

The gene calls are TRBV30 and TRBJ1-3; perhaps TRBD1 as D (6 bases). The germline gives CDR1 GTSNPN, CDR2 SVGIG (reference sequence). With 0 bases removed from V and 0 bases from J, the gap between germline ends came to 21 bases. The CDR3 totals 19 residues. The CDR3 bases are TGTGCCTGGAGTGTATCTTTGGGCAGGGGACCTTTCTCTGGAAACACCATATATTTT. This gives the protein CAWSVSLGRGPFSGNTIYF.

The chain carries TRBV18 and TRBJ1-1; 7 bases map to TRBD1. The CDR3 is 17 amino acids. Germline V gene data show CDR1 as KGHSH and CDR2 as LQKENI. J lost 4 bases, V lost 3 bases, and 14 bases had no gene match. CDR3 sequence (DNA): TGTGCCAGCTCACCGAAATCTTGGACAGGACGAGGCACTGAAGCTTTCTTT. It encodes CASSPKSWTGRGTEAFF.

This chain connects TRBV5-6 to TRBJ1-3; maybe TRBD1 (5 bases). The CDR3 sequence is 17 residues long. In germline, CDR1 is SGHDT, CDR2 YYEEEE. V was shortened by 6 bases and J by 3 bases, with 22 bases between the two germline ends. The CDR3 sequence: CASTRRGLLSDGNTIYF. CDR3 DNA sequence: TGTGCCAGCACCAGAAGGGGCCTACTCTCGGATGGAAACACCATATATTTT.

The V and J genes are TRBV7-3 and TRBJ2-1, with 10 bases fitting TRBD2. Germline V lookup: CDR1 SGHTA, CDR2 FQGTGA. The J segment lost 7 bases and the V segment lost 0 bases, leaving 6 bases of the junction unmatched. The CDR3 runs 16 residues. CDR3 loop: CASSLTMASGRNEQFF. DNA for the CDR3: TGTGCCAGCAGCTTAACCATGGCTAGCGGGAGAAATGAGCAGTTCTTC.

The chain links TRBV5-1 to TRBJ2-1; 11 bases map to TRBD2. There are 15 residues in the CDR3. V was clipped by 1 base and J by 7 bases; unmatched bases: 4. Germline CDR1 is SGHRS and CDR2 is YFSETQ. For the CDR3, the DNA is TGCGCCAGCAGCTTGTCGGCTAGCGGGGGGAATGAGCAGTTCTTC. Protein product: CASSLSASGGNEQFF. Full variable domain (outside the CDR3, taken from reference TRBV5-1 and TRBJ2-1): KAGVTQTPRYLIKTRGQQVTLSCSPISGHRSVSWYQQTPGQGLQFLFEYFSETQRNKGNFPGRFSGRQFSNSRSEMNVSTLELGDSALYLCASSLSASGGNEQFFGPGTRLTVL.

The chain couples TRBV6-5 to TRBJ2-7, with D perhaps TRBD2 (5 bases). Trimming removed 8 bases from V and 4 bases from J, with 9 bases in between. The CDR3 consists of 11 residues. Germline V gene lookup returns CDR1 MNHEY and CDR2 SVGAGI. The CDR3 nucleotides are TGTGCCAGCTCTACTAGTTACGAGCAGTACTTC. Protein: CASSTSYEQYF.

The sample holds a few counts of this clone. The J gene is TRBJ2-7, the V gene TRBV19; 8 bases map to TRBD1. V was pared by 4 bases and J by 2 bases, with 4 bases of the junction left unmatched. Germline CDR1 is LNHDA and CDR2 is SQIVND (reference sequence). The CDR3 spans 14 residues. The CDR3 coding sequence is TGTGCCAGTAGTAAAGGGACAGGCGCCTACGAGCAGTACTTC. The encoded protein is CASSKGTGAYEQYF.

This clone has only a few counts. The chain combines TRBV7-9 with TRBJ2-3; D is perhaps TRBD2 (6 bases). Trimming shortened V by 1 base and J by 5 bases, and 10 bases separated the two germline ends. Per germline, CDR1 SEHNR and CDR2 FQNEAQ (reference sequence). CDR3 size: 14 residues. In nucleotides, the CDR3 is TGTGCCAGCAGCTTAGGGGGGGATGGAGATACGCAGTATTTT. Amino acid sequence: CASSLGGDGDTQYF.

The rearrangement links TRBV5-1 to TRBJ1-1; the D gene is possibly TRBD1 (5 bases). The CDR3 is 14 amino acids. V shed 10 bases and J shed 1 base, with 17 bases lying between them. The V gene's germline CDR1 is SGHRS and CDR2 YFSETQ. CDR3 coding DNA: TGCGCCGGAAGTTCCGGACAACCGAACACTGAAGCTTTCTTT. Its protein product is CAGSSGQPNTEAFF.